Listed below are T cell receptor beta chains from one sample, sequenced in a study of blood T cell repertoires in COVID-19. The repertoire was sequenced with immunoSEQ multiplex PCR; TCRdb's copy has only in-frame clones and lacks some. The sample yields under 200,000 clones, 88% seen once. The sample was peripheral blood. These TCRs come from a man in his forties with active or convalescent COVID-19. CDR3s include the opening cysteine and the closing phenylalanine or tryptophan. Fields, in order: V gene, CDR3 length, J gene, D gene, clone size, CDR3 protein, CDR3 DNA. The D gene is left open where the match is weak. Clone size is shown for a subset of rows, as once, few, many or a class of expanded clone.

TRBV19,12,TRBJ1-6,NA,NA,CASSRQNSPLHF,TGTGCCAGTAGCCGACAGAATTCACCCCTCCACTTT
TRBV4-2,16,TRBJ2-7,TRBD1,NA,CASSQDLTGANYEQYF,TGTGCCAGCAGCCAAGACCTGACAGGGGCCAACTACGAGCAGTACTTC
TRBV19,12,TRBJ1-2,NA,NA,CASSQRTYGYTF,TGTGCCAGTAGTCAGAGGACATATGGCTACACCTTC
TRBV7-3,17,TRBJ2-3,TRBD2,NA,CASSLTPGLAGADTQYF,TGTGCCAGCAGCTTAACCCCTGGACTAGCGGGTGCAGATACGCAGTATTTT
TRBV7-9,15,TRBJ1-4,TRBD1,NA,CASSPAWDRGEKLFF,TGTGCCAGCAGCCCTGCCTGGGACAGGGGTGAAAAACTGTTTTTT
TRBV7-2,15,TRBJ2-3,TRBD2,NA,CASSLLAGVPDTQYF,TGTGCCAGCAGCTTACTAGCGGGAGTACCAGATACGCAGTATTTT
TRBV28,14,TRBJ2-7,NA,NA,CASSLNYGEGEQYF,TGTGCCAGCAGTTTAAATTACGGTGAGGGCGAGCAGTACTTC
TRBV5-6,15,TRBJ1-2,TRBD1,few,CASSFWDRPNYGYTF,TGTGCCAGCAGCTTCTGGGACAGGCCCAACTATGGCTACACCTTC
TRBV29-1,13,TRBJ1-1,NA,NA,CSGGVGRNTEAFF,TGCAGCGGGGGAGTTGGGAGGAACACTGAAGCTTTCTTT
TRBV5-1,16,TRBJ1-3,TRBD1,once,CASSLVAGGSGNTIYF,TGCGCCAGCAGCTTGGTGGCAGGGGGCTCTGGAAACACCATATATTTT